This T cell receptor (beta chain) is from a study of molecular identifiers for immune sequencing clone quantification. Study at large: RNA from 20,000 or 100,000 naive CD8 cells was split five ways in replicates, with four sequenced.

In the sort, naive CD8 T cells were defined as CD8+CD4-CCR7+CD45RA+. This clonotype showed up just a few times. Preparation methods for the bulk TCR libraries were those previously described, with listed TCR primers. TCRdb passed the PCR reads through MiXCR, listing each CDR3 protein once. Of under 650,000 distinct CDR3 sequences in the sample, 20% are singletons; the top ten hold 0.85%. CDR1 is LNHDA and CDR2 is SQIVND in the germline V gene (reference sequence). There are 12 residues in the CDR3. Trimming removed 8 bases at V and 5 bases at J, with 13 bases between. The chain couples TRBV19 to TRBJ2-7; tentative D call: TRBD1 (7 bases). The clonotype originates from a human donor in good health. Some libraries in this study had Jurkat cell RNA spiked in. Sequencing used naive CD8+ T cells from blood, with Jurkat cell RNA spiked in. Subset of the sample: FACS-sorted CD8+CD4-CCR7+CD45RA+ naive T cells. CDR3 sequence reads: CASLGRGDEQYF. For the CDR3, the DNA is TGTGCCAGTCTGGGCAGGGGGGACGAGCAGTACTTC.